The 10 T cell receptor beta chains in this list originate from one sample, sequenced in a study of technical replicates of blood from a few donors (dated by TCRdb to about 2017). Libraries were built with the immunoSEQ multiplex PCR assay. TCRdb re-hosts the immuneACCESS table, in-frame sequences only. Its copies lack some clones; in the studies checked, an unresolved V gene accounts for under half of them, and the cause for the rest is not known. The sample table holds 55,000 to 75,000 clones, of which around 95% were seen once. The leading ten clones occupy roughly 0.37% of the sample. The specimen sequenced was T cells isolated from PBMCs. These receptor sequences come from a human donor in good health.

J is TRBJ2-7 and V is TRBV2; 9 nucleotides line up with TRBD1. Germline CDR1 reads SNHLY; CDR2 reads FYNNEI. This CDR3 contains 14 residues. V lost 7 bases and J lost 4; bases outside the gene matches: 8. The CDR3 nucleotides are TGTGCCAGCACTCGGGACAGGGTTAGTTACGAGCAGTACTTC. This translates into CASTRDRVSYEQYF.

The rearrangement uses TRBV18 and TRBJ2-2; 8 nucleotides align to TRBD1. The length of the CDR3 is 16 residues. CDR1 and CDR2 from the germline V gene are KGHSH and LQKENI. The V gene end was trimmed by 6 bases and the J gene end by 2 bases; junction bases not matched to a gene: 8. In DNA form, the CDR3 reads TGTGCCAGCTCGCAGACTCAGGGGGCCAACACCGGGGAGCTGTTTTTT. Its translation is CASSQTQGANTGELFF.

The J gene is TRBJ2-1, the V gene TRBV29-1, with 7 bases aligning to TRBD1. The germline CDR1 and CDR2 sequences are SQVTM and ANQGSEA. This CDR3 has 16 residues. V gave up 0 bases and J gave up 8 bases; unmatched junction bases: 13. In DNA, the CDR3 is TGCAGCGTTGAAGATTTTGGCAGGGGGTCCCCCCATGAGCAGTTCTTC. Translated: CSVEDFGRGSPHEQFF.

V and J are TRBV15 and TRBJ2-5, with D possibly TRBD1 on 6 matching bases. The CDR3 is 15 residues long. The V gene's germline CDR1 is LNHNV and CDR2 YYDKDF (reference sequence). The V end lost 5 bases, the J end lost 5 bases, and 18 bases lay between the germline ends. The CDR3 loop is CATSRKQGIMETQYF. The DNA of the CDR3 is TGTGCCACCAGCCGAAAACAGGGAATCATGGAGACCCAGTACTTC.

In this sample, this clone turned up once. V is TRBV7-2 and J is TRBJ2-7; 10 positions agree with TRBD1. Germline CDR1 reads SGHTA; CDR2 reads FQGNSA. The CDR3 has 14 residues. V dropped 5 bases and J dropped 3; count of bases not matched to a gene: 4. The CDR3 DNA follows: TGTGCCAGCAGCCGCAGGGACAGGGGCTACGAGCAGTACTTC. Translation: CASSRRDRGYEQYF. Full variable domain (remainder filled in from reference TRBV7-2 and TRBJ2-7): GAGVSQSPSNKVTEKGKDVELRCDPISGHTALYWYRQSLGQGLEFLIYFQGNSAPDKSGLPSDRFSAERTGGSVSTLTIQRTQQEDSAVYLCASSRRDRGYEQYFGPGTRLTVT.

This chain links TRBV7-6 with TRBJ2-1; 12 nucleotides match TRBD2. This CDR3 has 17 amino acids. The junction had 4 bases not matched to a gene; V was cut back by 2 bases and J by 2 bases. Germline V gene data show CDR1 as SGHVS and CDR2 as FNYEAQ. CDR3 bases: TGTGCCAGCAGCTTAAGACTAGCGGGGGCCGCCTACAATGAGCAGTTCTTC. It translates to CASSLRLAGAAYNEQFF.

This chain uses TRBV29-1 with TRBJ2-3; 11 nucleotides match TRBD2. This CDR3 contains 18 residues. Germline V gene data show CDR1 as SQVTM and CDR2 as ANQGSEA. The V and J ends lost 6 bases and 2 bases, in that order; junction bases with no gene match: 16. The CDR3 sequence: CSVRPGSGRGGNTDTQYF. The CDR3 region has the DNA TGCAGCGTGAGACCAGGTAGCGGGAGGGGGGGGAACACAGATACGCAGTATTTT.

V gene TRBV29-1 combines with J gene TRBJ2-5; perhaps TRBD1 as D (7 bases). The V end was cut by 5 bases, the J end by 5 bases, with 18 bases between. The CDR3 runs 14 residues. CDR1 and CDR2 from the germline V gene are SQVTM and ANQGSEA. CDR3 loop: CSVKKGAGRETQYF. CDR3 bases: TGCAGCGTTAAGAAGGGGGCAGGGAGGGAGACCCAGTACTTC.

The rearrangement links TRBV2 to TRBJ2-1, with no clear D. The CDR3 runs to 15 residues. Germline CDR1 SNHLY, CDR2 FYNNEI. The germline V and J ends were trimmed by 6 bases and 0 bases, with 12 bases remaining between them. This CDR3 is CASSPRLLSYNEQFF. The CDR3 DNA is TGTGCCAGCAGCCCCCGACTTCTCTCCTACAATGAGCAGTTCTTC.

A single count supports this clone. The chain couples TRBV6-6 to TRBJ2-7, with TRBD1 matching over 8 bases. Trimming took 8 bases from V and 5 from J; bases not matched to a gene: 14. Per the germline V gene, CDR1 is MNHNY and CDR2 is SVGAGI (reference sequence). This CDR3 is 15 amino acids long. The CDR3 spells CASADFGRGQDEQYF. The CDR3 DNA is TGTGCCAGCGCGGATTTTGGCAGGGGGCAAGACGAGCAGTACTTC.